This T cell receptor beta chain stems from a study of vaccination effects on CD4 cells after COVID-19. Before any sequencing was done, the ViraFEST assay used viral peptide pools to expand antigen-specific CD4+ T cells. Following 10 days of culture, CD4+ T cells were isolated. Vaccinees lacked prior SARS-CoV-2 infection and tested negative for nucleocapsid antibodies. Using immunoSEQ multiplex PCR, the repertoire was profiled, and TCRdb retains in-frame clones only, with some absent. This sample has tens of thousands of clones, with about 76% found just once. With regard to this clone: What it recognizes is unknown.

The CDR3 extends over 19 amino acids. The ends lost 5 bases at V and 0 bases at J; junction bases unmatched: 18. Germline-derived CDR1 and CDR2 are SGHAT and FQNNGV. The chain links TRBV11-2 to TRBJ1-2; 7 bases are shared with TRBD1. Material: CD4+ T cells from PBMCs cultured with SARS-CoV-2 spike peptides, obtained before COVID-19 vaccination. The clonotype was recovered from a human donor who received a COVID-19 vaccine. This chain's CDR3 is CASSPGGGTVGPTNYGYTF. The CDR3 nucleotides are TGTGCCAGCAGCCCGGGGGGCGGGACAGTGGGCCCAACTAACTATGGCTACACCTTC. The full variable domain, in which reference TRBV11-2 and TRBJ1-2 provide the parts outside the CDR3, is EAGVAQSPRYKIIEKRQSVAFWCNPISGHATLYWYQQILGQGPKLLIQFQNNGVVDDSQLPKDRFSAERLKGVDSTLKIQPAKLEDSAVYLCASSPGGGTVGPTNYGYTFGSGTRLTVV.